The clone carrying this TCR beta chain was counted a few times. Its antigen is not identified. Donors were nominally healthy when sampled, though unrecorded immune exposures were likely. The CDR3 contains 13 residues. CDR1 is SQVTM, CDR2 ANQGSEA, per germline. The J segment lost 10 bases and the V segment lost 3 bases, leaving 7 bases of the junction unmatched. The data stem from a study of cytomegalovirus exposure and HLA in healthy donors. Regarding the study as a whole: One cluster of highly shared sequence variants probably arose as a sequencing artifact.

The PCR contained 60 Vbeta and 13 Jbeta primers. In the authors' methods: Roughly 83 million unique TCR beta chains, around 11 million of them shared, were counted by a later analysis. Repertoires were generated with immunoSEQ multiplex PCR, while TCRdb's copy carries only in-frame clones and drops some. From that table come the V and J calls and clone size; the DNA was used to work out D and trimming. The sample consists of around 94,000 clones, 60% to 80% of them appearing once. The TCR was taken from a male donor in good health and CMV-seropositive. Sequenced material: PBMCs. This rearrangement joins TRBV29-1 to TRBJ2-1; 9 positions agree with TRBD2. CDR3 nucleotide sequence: TGCAGCGTTGAGACAGCGGGAGGAGGAGAGCAGTTCTTC. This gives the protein CSVETAGGGEQFF.